This TCR beta chain was recovered during a study of OX40 agonist ivuxolimab in advanced cancers. The study in broad terms: Ivuxolimab, which targeted the costimulatory receptor OX40 (CD134), was an agonistic, fully human IgG2 monoclonal antibody. Intravenous ivuxolimab was administered to patients every 2 weeks at six dose levels: 0.01, 0.1, 0.3, 1.5, 3 and 10 mg/kg. Among the roughly 52 dose-escalation patients, 19 had hepatocellular carcinoma, roughly 15 melanoma, 9 renal cell carcinoma and 9 head and neck cancer. The dose-escalation cohort was roughly 83% male with a mean age of approximately 60 years, ranging from roughly 20 to 80. Patients were allowed to have had prior anti-PD-1, anti-PD-L1 or anti-CTLA-4 therapy, and roughly two fifths of the dose-escalation patients had been treated with checkpoint inhibitors. Partial responses were achieved by three dose-escalation patients, of whom one had hepatocellular carcinoma and two had cutaneous melanoma. Peripheral TCRbeta sequencing was intended to test whether TCR sequence diversity was altered and clonal T-cell expansion was caused by ivuxolimab. The paper describes the monotherapy dose-escalation part (N = 52 patients) of the phase I trial of ivuxolimab. General conclusions and limits of the study: After ivuxolimab, expanded clones were on average more numerous among CD8+ T cells than among CD4+ T cells. At doses of 0.1 to 3.0 mg/kg, clonal expansion of both CD4+ and CD8+ T cells in blood was seen between baseline and week 6. The antigen specificity of the peripheral T cells that underwent clonal expansion was not determined. In the 0.1-3.0 mg/kg groups, partial responders were among the patients with the lowest normalized peripheral clonal expansion, particularly in CD8+ T cells. Low levels of normalized T-cell clonal expansion were also shown by some nonresponding patients.

Genomic DNA was extracted from sorted cells for sequencing of the TCRbeta CDR3 region. TCRbeta CDR3 regions were sequenced using the immunoSEQ Assay. As stored in TCRdb, this immuneACCESS dataset retains in-frame rearrangements with V and J assigned. A fraction of the clones does not appear; measured against another copy, unresolved V genes explain less than half of the discrepancy, and the remainder lacks a known reason. This sample gives tens of thousands of clones in total; 80% to 85% of them show up just once. The top ten constitute 8% to 10% of the sample. The CDR3 measures 12 amino acids from cysteine to phenylalanine. Of the read, only the CDR3 DNA is kept; its 36 bases are in frame from base 1. CDR1 and CDR2 are drawn from the germline V gene (reference sequence): MNHNY, SVGAGI. Between the V and J ends, shortened by 6 bases and 2 bases respectively, the junction contains 5 bases. To note about this clone: Its antigen is not yet known. Per-base qualities were not stored, and no clone one base away is much larger.

The trial excluded patients who had a history of autoimmune disease or who were on systemic immunosuppression. In every dose cohort, peripheral blood was drawn for TCR sequencing at baseline, cycle 4 day 1, and cycle 7 day 1. Samples were obtained from an open-label, multicenter, first-in-human phase I dose-escalation trial of ivuxolimab. The trial enrolled adults with locally advanced or metastatic head and neck squamous cell, hepatocellular, melanoma or renal cell carcinoma. CD4+ and CD8+ T cells were sorted separately from peripheral blood before TCR sequencing. Sequencing used CD4+ or CD8+ T cells sorted from blood, obtained in a trial of the OX40 agonist ivuxolimab. The V and J genes are TRBV6-6 and TRBJ1-5, with no D gene named confidently. The sequence was obtained from an adult with an advanced solid tumor such as melanoma, head and neck, liver or kidney cancer. The CDR3 sequence is CASRSGNQPQHF. In nucleotides, the sequence is TGTGCCAGCAGGTCGGGCAATCAGCCCCAGCATTTT.